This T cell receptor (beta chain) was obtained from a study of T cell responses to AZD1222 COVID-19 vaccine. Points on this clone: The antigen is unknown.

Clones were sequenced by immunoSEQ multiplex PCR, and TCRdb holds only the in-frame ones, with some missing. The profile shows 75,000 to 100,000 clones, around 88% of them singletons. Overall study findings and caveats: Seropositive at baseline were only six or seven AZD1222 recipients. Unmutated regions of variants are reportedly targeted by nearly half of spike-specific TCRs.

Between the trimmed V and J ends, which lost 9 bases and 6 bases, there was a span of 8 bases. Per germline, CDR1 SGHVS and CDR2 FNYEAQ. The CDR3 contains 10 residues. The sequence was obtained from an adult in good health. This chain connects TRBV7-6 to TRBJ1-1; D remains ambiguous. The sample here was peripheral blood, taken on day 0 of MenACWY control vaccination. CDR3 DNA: TGTGCCAGTGGATCAGCTGAAGCTTTCTTT. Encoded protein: CASGSAEAFF.